A selection of T cell receptor beta chains follows, all from one sample in a study of neurological immune-mediated disorders. TCRdb independently ran MiXCR on the 5' RACE reads; one entry per CDR3 protein. The top ten hold more than 5% of the sample, which has 25,000 to 35,000 distinct CDR3 sequences, roughly 13% seen once. Sequencing used CD4+ T cells from blood. The source of these receptors is a female donor with HTLV-1-associated myelopathy (HAM/TSP). The conserved cysteine and the conserved F or W are not part of the CDR3 here. For some rows the clone size is stated as once, few or many, or as a class when expanded; others skip it.

CDR3aa | v_gene | len | abundance
SARAWTGVNYGYT | TRBV20-1 | 13 | many
ASSLGLEETQY | TRBV12-3/TRBV12-4 | 11 | many
VKITDTQY | TRBV29-1 | 8 | NA
ASIRAQGVNSPLH | TRBV5-1 | 13 | NA
ASSLDRRGEQF | TRBV11-2 | 11 | many
ASRASGGQETQY | TRBV2 | 12 | many
ANKNERALDGYT | TRBV5-1 | 12 | NA
ASSLFGGNQPQH | TRBV7-2 | 12 | many
SANSGRVKDTQY | TRBV20-1 | 12 | many
ASSTRRGASYEQY | TRBV28 | 13 | many
SVTSGLNIQY | TRBV29-1 | 10 | once
ASSSGSDMAPGSSYNEQF | TRBV25-1 | 18 | many
ASSIRYSGYNEQF | TRBV5-5 | 13 | many
ASSQGQWDYGYT | TRBV6-5 | 12 | many
ASSLSNRGLRNEQF | TRBV5-6 | 14 | many
ASRTTTGDSSYNEQF | TRBV6-5 | 15 | many
ASSYLEGKLESGYT | TRBV6-5 | 14 | many
ASSWDREVSPLH | TRBV7-2 | 12 | many
ASSYTGGTGELF | TRBV7-6 | 12 | many
ASSLALAGATDTQY | TRBV5-5 | 14 | many
ASSPGTSVSYEQY | TRBV5-1 | 13 | many
AISDDRSSYNEQF | TRBV10-3 | 13 | many
ASSNPGVIGEAYEQY | TRBV6-5 | 15 | many
SARDGREDQETQY | TRBV20-1 | 13 | many
ASSLTGRSSTDTQY | TRBV5-1 | 14 | many
SVLGADTQY | TRBV29-1 | 9 | medium-sized
SNHRGLQTYEQY | TRBV29-1 | 12 | medium-sized
ASSPDRMTTDTQY | TRBV18 | 13 | NA
SAFSGAYNEQF | TRBV20-1 | 11 | many
SARTSGRSLNEQF | TRBV29-1 | 13 | many
ASSLNGGEDTEAF | TRBV5-1 | 13 | medium-sized
ASSQEADNGPTPRTQY | TRBV4-2 | 16 | many
ASWRRTPGETQY | TRBV6-5 | 12 | many
ASSLGGNEKLF | TRBV5-1 | 11 | many
ASSSGGPYNEQF | TRBV6-5 | 12 | many
ASSAHAQEGQF | TRBV6-4 | 11 | many
ASSFTVGGGGYT | TRBV11-2 | 12 | many
ASSTRTNSYEQY | TRBV6-5 | 12 | many
ASSVASGGSTDTQY | TRBV9 | 14 | many
ASSLTDRLVTDTQY | TRBV7-2 | 14 | many